This passage covers 26 T cell receptor beta chains from one sample sequenced in a study of T cells expressing NK-cell markers. Following a re-call of the 5' RACE reads, TCRdb has one entry per CDR3 protein and lacks DNA. In total, the table holds about 460,000 distinct CDR3 sequences. Material: blood T cells: a sorted CD56 or NKG2C T cell subset, CD4+ or CD8+ T cells, or bulk PBMC T cells (not recorded which). These TCRs come from a woman in her forties or fifties in good health.

The CDR3 sequence is CASSPTIRNTQYF. The chain carries TRBV6-1 and TRBJ2-3. Germline CDR1 and CDR2: MNHNS and SASEGT. The CDR3 covers 13 residues.

V usage is TRBV12-3 or TRBV12-4 and J usage is TRBJ2-3; TCRdb reports TRBD1, a call that lacks DNA to check it against. This CDR3 contains 15 residues. CDR3 loop: CASSQGQGVTDTQYF.

The V and J genes are TRBV19 and TRBJ1-6; no DNA is available, so the TRBD1 call from TCRdb remains unchecked. CDR1 is LNHDA and CDR2 is SQIVND in the germline V gene (reference sequence). The CDR3 totals 13 residues. The CDR3 protein is CASSSQGTSPLHF.

This sequence joins TRBV7-9 and TRBJ1-4. Germline-derived CDR1 and CDR2 are SEHNR and FQNEAQ (reference sequence). The length of the CDR3 is 16 residues. CDR3 amino acids: CASSHRWETTNEKLFF.

The J gene is TRBJ1-2, the V gene TRBV7-9. CDR1 and CDR2 from the germline V gene are SEHNR and FQNEAQ (reference sequence). The CDR3 sequence is 11 residues long. The chain's CDR3 is CASSLGNGYTF.

The chain recombines TRBV11-2 with TRBJ2-2; there is no DNA to check the TCRdb D call of TRBD2. The V gene's germline CDR1 is SGHAT and CDR2 FQNNGV. The CDR3 totals 15 residues. This CDR3 is CASRRLAGKVGELFF.

The rearrangement links TRBV12-3 or TRBV12-4 to TRBJ2-1. The CDR3 totals 13 residues. CDR3 loop: CASSSDQADEQFF.

This rearrangement joins TRBV7-8 to TRBJ2-1; TCRdb's assignment of TRBD2 cannot be checked, as there is no DNA. Germline V gene data show CDR1 as SGHVS and CDR2 as FQNEAQ. The CDR3 runs to 16 residues. The CDR3 region is CASSLAGRASYNEQFF.

The rearrangement links TRBV27 to TRBJ2-1; no DNA is available, so the TRBD1 call from TCRdb remains unchecked. The CDR3 is 17 residues long. Germline CDR1 and CDR2: MNHEY and SMNVEV (reference sequence). CDR3 protein: CASSPSRGQGIGNEQFF.

The CDR3 reads CASSQVLAGGTEAFF. The gene calls are TRBV14 and TRBJ1-1; TCRdb calls TRBD1, which cannot be checked without DNA. This CDR3 is built from 15 residues. The V gene's germline CDR1 is SGHDN and CDR2 FVKESK.

The rearrangement links TRBV5-6 to TRBJ2-5; the D call of TRBD2 rests on TCRdb alone, since no DNA is present to check it. The germline V gene has CDR1 SGHDT and CDR2 YYEEEE. CDR3 length equals 14 residues. The chain's CDR3 is CASSLRGRRETQYF. The full variable domain, completed using reference TRBV5-6 and TRBJ2-5, is DAGVTQSPTHLIKTRGQQVTLRCSPKSGHDTVSWYQQALGQGPQFIFQYYEEEERQRGNFPDRFSGHQFPNYSSELNVNALLLGDSALYLCASSLRGRRETQYFGPGTRLLVL.

This rearrangement joins TRBV19 to TRBJ1-1; TCRdb's D call of TRBD1 is untestable without DNA. The CDR3 runs to 13 residues. Germline CDR1 is LNHDA and CDR2 is SQIVND (reference sequence). CDR3: CASSIGGTSEAFF.

The gene calls are TRBV5-1 and TRBJ2-5; the D gene TCRdb calls, TRBD2, cannot be checked with no DNA. The CDR3 contains 16 residues. The V gene's germline CDR1 is SGHRS and CDR2 YFSETQ. CDR3 amino acids: CASSLALMTSQETQYF.

V and J are TRBV28 and TRBJ2-3; checking the TCRdb D call of TRBD2 is not possible without DNA. This CDR3 region has 14 residues. The germline V gene encodes CDR1 MDHEN and CDR2 SYDVKM. CDR3 residues: CASSLGLAGVAQYF.

V and J are TRBV2 and TRBJ1-1. The germline CDR1 and CDR2 sequences are SNHLY and FYNNEI. The CDR3 sequence is 11 residues long. CDR3 amino acids: CASSAEGQAFF.

J is TRBJ1-5 and V is TRBV4-1; with no DNA, the TCRdb D assignment of TRBD1 cannot be verified. The CDR3 sequence is 13 residues long. Germline CDR1 is MGHRA and CDR2 is YSYEKL. The CDR3: CASSNRVSQPQHF.

The V gene is TRBV11-3, the J gene TRBJ2-1; the TCRdb call, TRBD1, lacks DNA for checking. Germline V gene lookup returns CDR1 SGHNT and CDR2 YENEEA. The length of the CDR3 is 15 residues. The CDR3 is CASGLTPPSYNEQFF.

The chain combines TRBV6-1 with TRBJ2-7; as DNA is missing, the TRBD2 call by TCRdb cannot be tested. Germline V gene data show CDR1 as MNHNS and CDR2 as SASEGT. CDR3 length: 16 amino acids. CDR3 amino acids: CASSEQTLAGLYEQYF.

This CDR3 is CASSDPKNTDTQYF. The chain recombines TRBV5-6 with TRBJ2-3. The germline CDR1 and CDR2 sequences are SGHDT and YYEEEE. There are 14 residues in the CDR3. Looking up the rest from reference TRBV5-6 and TRBJ2-3 gives the full variable domain: DAGVTQSPTHLIKTRGQQVTLRCSPKSGHDTVSWYQQALGQGPQFIFQYYEEEERQRGNFPDRFSGHQFPNYSSELNVNALLLGDSALYLCASSDPKNTDTQYFGPGTRLTVL.

The chain carries TRBV5-6 and TRBJ2-1; the TCRdb D gene call, TRBD1, has no DNA to confirm it. The CDR3 is 14 residues long. Germline loops: CDR1 SGHDT, CDR2 YYEEEE. CDR3 loop: CASSLQQGAYEQFF.

J is TRBJ2-4 and V is TRBV11-2; the TCRdb call, TRBD2, lacks DNA for checking. The CDR3 consists of 18 residues. The germline gives CDR1 SGHAT, CDR2 FQNNGV. This chain's CDR3 is CASSLGQMQRERKNIQYF.

This sequence joins TRBV4-2 and TRBJ1-1. The CDR3 totals 13 residues. From germline, CDR1 is LGHNA and CDR2 YNFKEQ. The CDR3 protein is CASSQDTVTEAFF.

The chain links TRBV20-1 to TRBJ2-3; checking the TCRdb D call of TRBD1 is not possible without DNA. CDR3 length equals 13 residues. From germline, CDR1 is DFQATT and CDR2 SNEGSKA (reference sequence). The CDR3 here is CSAVGQATDTQYF.

The chain employs TRBV12-3 or TRBV12-4 and TRBJ2-1. This CDR3 spans 14 amino acids. CDR3 loop: CASISKDSYNEQFF.

The chain couples TRBV21-1 to TRBJ2-1; checking the TCRdb D call of TRBD1 is not possible without DNA. TRBV21-1 is a known pseudogene. The CDR3 is 17 residues long. CDR3 sequence: CASSKQGRGNSYNEQFF.

V is TRBV7-6 and J is TRBJ2-7; TCRdb lists TRBD1, though no DNA is available to test this call. Looked up from germline, CDR1 is SGHVS and CDR2 is FNYEAQ. CDR3 length equals 13 residues. Here the CDR3 reads CASSFGTEYEQYF.